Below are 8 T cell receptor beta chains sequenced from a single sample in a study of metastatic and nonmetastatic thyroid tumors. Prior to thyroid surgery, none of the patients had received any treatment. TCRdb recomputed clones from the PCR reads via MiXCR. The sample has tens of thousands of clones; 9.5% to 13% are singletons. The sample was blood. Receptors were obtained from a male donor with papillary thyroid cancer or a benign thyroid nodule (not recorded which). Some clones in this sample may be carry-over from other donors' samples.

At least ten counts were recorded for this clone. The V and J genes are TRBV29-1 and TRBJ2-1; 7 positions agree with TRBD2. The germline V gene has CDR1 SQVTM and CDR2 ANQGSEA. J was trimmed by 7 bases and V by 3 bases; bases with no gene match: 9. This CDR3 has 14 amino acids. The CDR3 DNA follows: TGCAGCGTTGATATTGGCGGGAGTGGGAATGAGCAGTTCTTC. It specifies CSVDIGGSGNEQFF.

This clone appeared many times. This CDR3 is CASSQENYGYTF. CDR3 DNA sequence: TGCGCCAGCAGCCAGGAGAACTATGGCTACACCTTC. The chain joins TRBV4-3 to TRBJ1-2; no reliable D call. CDR1 and CDR2 (germline): LGHNA, YSLEER. The CDR3 loop spans 12 amino acids. Trimming cost V 3 bases and J 2 bases, with 4 bases left between them.

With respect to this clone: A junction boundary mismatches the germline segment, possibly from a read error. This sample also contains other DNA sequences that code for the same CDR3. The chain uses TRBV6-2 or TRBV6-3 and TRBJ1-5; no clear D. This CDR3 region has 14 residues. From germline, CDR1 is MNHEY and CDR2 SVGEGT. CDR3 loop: CASSYGARGQPQHF. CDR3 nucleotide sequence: TGTGCTAGCAGTTACGGTGCCCGGGGACAGCCCCAGCATTTT.

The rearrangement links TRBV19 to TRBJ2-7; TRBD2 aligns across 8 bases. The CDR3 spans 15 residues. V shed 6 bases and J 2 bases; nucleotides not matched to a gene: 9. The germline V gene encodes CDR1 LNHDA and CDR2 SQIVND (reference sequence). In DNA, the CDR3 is TGTGCCAGTAGCGATACCGGGACTAGGCCCTACGAGCAGTACTTC. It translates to CASSDTGTRPYEQYF.

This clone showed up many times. CDR3 bases: TGTGCCACCAGTGAGGATGAAGAGACCCAGTACTTC. It is translated as CATSEDEETQYF. This rearrangement joins TRBV24-1 to TRBJ2-5; D remains ambiguous. The germline V gene encodes CDR1 KGHDR and CDR2 SFDVKD. With 4 bases removed from V and 3 bases from J, the gap between germline ends came to 5 bases. There are 12 residues in the CDR3.

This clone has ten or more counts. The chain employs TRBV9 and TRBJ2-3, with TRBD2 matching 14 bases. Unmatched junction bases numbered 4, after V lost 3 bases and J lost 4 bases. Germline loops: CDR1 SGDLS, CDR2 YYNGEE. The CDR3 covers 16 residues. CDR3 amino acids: CASSEGTSGSADTQYF. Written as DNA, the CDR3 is TGTGCCAGCAGCGAGGGGACTAGCGGGAGTGCAGATACGCAGTATTTT.

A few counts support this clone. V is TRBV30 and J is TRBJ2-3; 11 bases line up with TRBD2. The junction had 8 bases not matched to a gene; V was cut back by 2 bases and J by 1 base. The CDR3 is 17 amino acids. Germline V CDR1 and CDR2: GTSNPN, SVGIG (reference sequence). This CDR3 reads CAWSFAGTSGRTDTQYF. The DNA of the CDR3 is TGTGCCTGGAGTTTTGCCGGGACTAGCGGACGCACAGATACGCAGTATTTT.

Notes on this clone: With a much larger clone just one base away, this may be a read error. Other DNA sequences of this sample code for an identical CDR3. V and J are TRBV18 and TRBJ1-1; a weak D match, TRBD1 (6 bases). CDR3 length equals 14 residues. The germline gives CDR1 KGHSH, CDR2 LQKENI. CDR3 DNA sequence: TGTGCCAGCTCGCGGGACACGTCGAACACTGAAGCCTTCTTT. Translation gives CASSRDTSNTEAFF.